The present T cell receptor beta chain was sequenced within a study of shared clonotypes between healthy human individuals. The naive CD8 fraction comprised CD45RO-negative cells positively selected for CCR7 and excluded terminally differentiated effector memory CD45RA+ cells. Only in-frame clones appear in the TCRdb table, and some are missing; sequencing was by immunoSEQ multiplex PCR. Here the sample spans around 2,000,000 clones, about 95% being singletons. Losses at the gene ends were 3 bases for V and 5 bases for J; bases not matched to a gene: 7. CDR3 length: 15 amino acids. Germline CDR1 SGDLS, CDR2 YYNGEE. As to this clone: The antigen remains undetermined.

Study-wide results and caveats: Larger estimated richness was generally seen in naive subsets than in memory subsets. Sequencing depth was a factor that was expected to affect clonotype sharing among donors.

The genes are TRBV9 and TRBJ2-2; 7 bases line up with TRBD1. This sequence originates from a man aged 18 to 35 in good health. Source material: naive CD8+ T cells sorted from blood. The CDR3 sequence is CASSATGKGTGELFF. The DNA for the CDR3 is TGTGCCAGCAGCGCGACAGGGAAAGGGACCGGGGAGCTGTTTTTT.